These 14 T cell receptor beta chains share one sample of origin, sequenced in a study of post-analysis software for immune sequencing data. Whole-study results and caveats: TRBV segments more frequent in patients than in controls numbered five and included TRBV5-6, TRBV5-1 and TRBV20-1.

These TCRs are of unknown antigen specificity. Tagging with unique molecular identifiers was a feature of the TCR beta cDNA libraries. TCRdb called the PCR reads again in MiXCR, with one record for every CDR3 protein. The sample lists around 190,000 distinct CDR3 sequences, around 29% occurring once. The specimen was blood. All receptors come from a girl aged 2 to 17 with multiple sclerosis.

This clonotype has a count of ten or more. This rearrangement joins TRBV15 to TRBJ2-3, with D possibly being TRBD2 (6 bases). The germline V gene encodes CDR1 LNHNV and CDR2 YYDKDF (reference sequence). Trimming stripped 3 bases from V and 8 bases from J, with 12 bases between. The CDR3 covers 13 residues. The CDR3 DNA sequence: TGTGCCACCAGCAGGGGAGGAGAAAGTACGCAGTATTTT. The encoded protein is CATSRGGESTQYF.

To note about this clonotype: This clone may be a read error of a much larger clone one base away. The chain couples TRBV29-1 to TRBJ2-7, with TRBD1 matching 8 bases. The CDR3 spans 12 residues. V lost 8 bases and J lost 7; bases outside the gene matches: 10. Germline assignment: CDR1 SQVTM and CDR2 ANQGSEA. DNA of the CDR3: TGCAGCTCAGGGACAGGCTACAATGAGCAGTACTTC. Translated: CSSGTGYNEQYF.

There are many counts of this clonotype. The CDR3 coding sequence is TGTGCCAGCAGCTCCTTTAGGGGCTCCTACAATGAGCAGTTCTTC. This gives the protein CASSSFRGSYNEQFF. V usage is TRBV6-5 and J usage is TRBJ2-1, with D perhaps TRBD1 (5 bases). Germline V gene sequence: CDR1 MNHEY, CDR2 SVGAGI. V lost 6 bases and J lost 0, with 12 bases in between. This CDR3 region has 15 residues.

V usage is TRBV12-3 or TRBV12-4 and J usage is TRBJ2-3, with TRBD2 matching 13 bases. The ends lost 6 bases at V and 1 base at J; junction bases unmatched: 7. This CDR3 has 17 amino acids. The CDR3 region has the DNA TGTGCCAGCAGCCCACGACTAGCGGGAGGCGGCACAGATACGCAGTATTTT. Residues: CASSPRLAGGGTDTQYF.

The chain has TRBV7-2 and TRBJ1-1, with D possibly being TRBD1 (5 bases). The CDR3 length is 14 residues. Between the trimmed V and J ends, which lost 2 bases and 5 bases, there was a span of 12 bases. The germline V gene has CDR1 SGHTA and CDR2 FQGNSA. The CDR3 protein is CASSLRAGQTEAFF. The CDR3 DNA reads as TGTGCCAGCAGCTTAAGGGCAGGGCAGACTGAAGCTTTCTTT.

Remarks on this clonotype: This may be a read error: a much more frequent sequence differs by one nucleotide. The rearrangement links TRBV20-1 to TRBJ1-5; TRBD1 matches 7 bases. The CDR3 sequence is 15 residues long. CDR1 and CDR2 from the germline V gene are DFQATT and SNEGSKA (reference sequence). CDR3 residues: CSALGQARSNLPQHF. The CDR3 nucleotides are TGCAGTGCGCTTGGACAGGCTAGAAGCAATCTGCCCCAGCATTTT.

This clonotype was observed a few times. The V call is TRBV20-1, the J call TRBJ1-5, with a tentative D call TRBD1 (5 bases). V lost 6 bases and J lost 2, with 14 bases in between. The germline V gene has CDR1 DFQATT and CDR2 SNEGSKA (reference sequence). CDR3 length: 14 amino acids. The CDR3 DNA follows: TGCAGTGCCATTTGGGGGGTTGGCAATCAGCCCCAGCATTTT. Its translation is CSAIWGVGNQPQHF.

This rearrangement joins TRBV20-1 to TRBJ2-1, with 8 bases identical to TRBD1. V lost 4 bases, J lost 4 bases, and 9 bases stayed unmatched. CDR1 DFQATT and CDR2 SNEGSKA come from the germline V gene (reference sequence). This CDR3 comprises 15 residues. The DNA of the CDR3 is TGCAGTGCTACCAAAGGACAGGGCGGGTACAATGAGCAGTTCTTC. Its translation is CSATKGQGGYNEQFF.

The CDR3 is CASRDTGNYEQYF. CDR3 DNA sequence: TGTGCCAGCAGAGATACAGGTAACTACGAGCAGTACTTC. V gene TRBV28 combines with J gene TRBJ2-7, with D perhaps matching TRBD1 (5 bases). CDR3 length: 13 amino acids. CDR1 MDHEN and CDR2 SYDVKM come from the germline V gene. V lost 6 bases and J 3 bases, leaving 12 bases between the germline ends.

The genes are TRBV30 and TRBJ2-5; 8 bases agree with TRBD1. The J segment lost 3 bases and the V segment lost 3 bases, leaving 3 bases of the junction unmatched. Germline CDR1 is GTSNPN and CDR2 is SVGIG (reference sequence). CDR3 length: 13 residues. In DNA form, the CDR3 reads TGTGCCTGGAGCTCACAGGGGGAAGAGACCCAGTACTTC. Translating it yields CAWSSQGEETQYF.

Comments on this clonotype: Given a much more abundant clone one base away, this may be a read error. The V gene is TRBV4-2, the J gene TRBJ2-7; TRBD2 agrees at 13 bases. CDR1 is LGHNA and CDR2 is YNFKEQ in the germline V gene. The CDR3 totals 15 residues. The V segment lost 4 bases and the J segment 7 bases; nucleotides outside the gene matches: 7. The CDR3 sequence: CASSPGLAGYNEQYF. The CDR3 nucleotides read TGTGCCAGCAGCCCGGGACTAGCGGGGTACAATGAGCAGTACTTC.

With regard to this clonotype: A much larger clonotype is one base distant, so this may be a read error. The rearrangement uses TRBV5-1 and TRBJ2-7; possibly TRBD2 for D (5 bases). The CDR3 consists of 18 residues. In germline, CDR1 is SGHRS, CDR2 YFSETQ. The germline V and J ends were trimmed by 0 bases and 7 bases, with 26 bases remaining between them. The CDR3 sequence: CASSLANSPGSVYNEQYF. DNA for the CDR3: TGCGCCAGCAGCTTGGCCAATAGCCCGGGAAGCGTTTACAATGAGCAGTACTTC.

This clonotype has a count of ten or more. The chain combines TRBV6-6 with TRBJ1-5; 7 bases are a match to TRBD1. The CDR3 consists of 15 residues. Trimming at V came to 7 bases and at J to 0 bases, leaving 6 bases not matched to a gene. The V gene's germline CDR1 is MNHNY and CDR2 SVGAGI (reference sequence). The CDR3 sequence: CASTQGQISNQPQHF. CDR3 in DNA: TGTGCCAGCACCCAGGGACAGATTAGCAATCAGCCCCAGCATTTT.

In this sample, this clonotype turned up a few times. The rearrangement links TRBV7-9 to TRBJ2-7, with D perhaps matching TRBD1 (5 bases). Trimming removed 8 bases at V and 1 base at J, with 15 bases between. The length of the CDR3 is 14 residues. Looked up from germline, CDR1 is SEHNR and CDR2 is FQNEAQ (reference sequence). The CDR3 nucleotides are TGTGCCAGCCTCCCGACAGTGGGATCCTACGAGCAGTACTTC. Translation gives CASLPTVGSYEQYF. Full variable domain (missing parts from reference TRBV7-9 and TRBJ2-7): DTGVSQNPRHKITKRGQNVTFRCDPISEHNRLYWYRQTLGQGPEFLTYFQNEAQLEKSRLLSDRFSAERPKGSFSTLEIQRTEQGDSAMYLCASLPTVGSYEQYFGPGTRLTVT.